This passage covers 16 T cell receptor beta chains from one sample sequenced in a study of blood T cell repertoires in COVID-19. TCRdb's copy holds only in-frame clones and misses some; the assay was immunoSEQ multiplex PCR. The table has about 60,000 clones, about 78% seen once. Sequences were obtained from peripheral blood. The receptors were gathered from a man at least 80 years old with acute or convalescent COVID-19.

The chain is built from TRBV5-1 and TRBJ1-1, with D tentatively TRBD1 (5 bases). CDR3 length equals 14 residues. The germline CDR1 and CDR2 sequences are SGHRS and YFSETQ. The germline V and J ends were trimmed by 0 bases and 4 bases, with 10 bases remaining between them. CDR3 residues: CASSLEGRVTEAFF. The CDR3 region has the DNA TGCGCCAGCAGCTTGGAGGGCAGGGTCACTGAAGCTTTCTTT.

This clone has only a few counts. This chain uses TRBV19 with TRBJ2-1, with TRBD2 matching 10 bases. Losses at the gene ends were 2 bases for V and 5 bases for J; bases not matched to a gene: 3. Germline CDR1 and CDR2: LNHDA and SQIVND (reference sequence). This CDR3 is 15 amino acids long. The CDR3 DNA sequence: TGTGCCAGTAGTATACTAGCGGGAGTAAACAATGAGCAGTTCTTC. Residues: CASSILAGVNNEQFF.

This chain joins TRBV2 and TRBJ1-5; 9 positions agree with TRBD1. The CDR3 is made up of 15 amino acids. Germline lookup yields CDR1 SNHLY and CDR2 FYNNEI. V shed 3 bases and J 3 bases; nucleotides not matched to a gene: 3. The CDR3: CASSDRTGVNQPQHF. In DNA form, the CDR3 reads TGTGCCAGCAGTGATCGGACAGGGGTCAATCAGCCCCAGCATTTT.

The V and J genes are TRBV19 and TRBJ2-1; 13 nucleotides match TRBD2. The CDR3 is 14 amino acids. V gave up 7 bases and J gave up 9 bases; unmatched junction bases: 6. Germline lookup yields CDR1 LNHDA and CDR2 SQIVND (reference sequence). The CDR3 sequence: CASTGLAGDGEQFF. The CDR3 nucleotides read TGTGCCAGTACCGGACTAGCGGGAGACGGTGAGCAGTTCTTC. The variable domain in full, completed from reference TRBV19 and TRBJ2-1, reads DGGITQSPKYLFRKEGQNVTLSCEQNLNHDAMYWYRQDPGQGLRLIYYSQIVNDFQKGDIAEGYSVSREKKESFPLTVTSAQKNPTAFYLCASTGLAGDGEQFFGPGTRLTVL.

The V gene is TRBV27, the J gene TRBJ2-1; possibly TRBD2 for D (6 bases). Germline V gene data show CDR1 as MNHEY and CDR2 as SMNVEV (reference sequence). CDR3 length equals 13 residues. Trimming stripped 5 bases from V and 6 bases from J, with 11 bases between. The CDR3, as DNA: TGTGCCAGCAGTAGGGGACTCGGCAATGAGCAGTTCTTC. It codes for CASSRGLGNEQFF.

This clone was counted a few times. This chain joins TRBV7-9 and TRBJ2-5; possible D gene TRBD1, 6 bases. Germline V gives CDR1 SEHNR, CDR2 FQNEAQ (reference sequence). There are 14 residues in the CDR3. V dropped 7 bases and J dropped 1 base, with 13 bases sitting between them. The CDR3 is CASIFDRTQETQYF. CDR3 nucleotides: TGTGCCAGCATTTTTGACAGGACCCAAGAGACCCAGTACTTC. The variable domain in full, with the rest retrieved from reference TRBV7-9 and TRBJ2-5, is DTGVSQNPRHKITKRGQNVTFRCDPISEHNRLYWYRQTLGQGPEFLTYFQNEAQLEKSRLLSDRFSAERPKGSFSTLEIQRTEQGDSAMYLCASIFDRTQETQYFGPGTRLLVL.

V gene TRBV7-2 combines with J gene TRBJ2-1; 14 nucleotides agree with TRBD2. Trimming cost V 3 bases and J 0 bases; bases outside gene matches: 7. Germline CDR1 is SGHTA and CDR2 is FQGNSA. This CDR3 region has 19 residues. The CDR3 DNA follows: TGTGCCAGCAGCTTGGGACTAGCGGGAGATGAGGGCTCCTACAATGAGCAGTTCTTC. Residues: CASSLGLAGDEGSYNEQFF.

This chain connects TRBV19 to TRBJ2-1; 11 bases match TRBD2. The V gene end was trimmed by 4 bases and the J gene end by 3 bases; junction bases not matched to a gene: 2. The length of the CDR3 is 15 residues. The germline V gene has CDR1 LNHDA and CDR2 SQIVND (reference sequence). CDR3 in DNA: TGTGCCAGTAGTAGACTAGCGGGGTTCTACAATGAGCAGTTCTTC. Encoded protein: CASSRLAGFYNEQFF. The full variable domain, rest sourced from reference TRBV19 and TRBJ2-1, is DGGITQSPKYLFRKEGQNVTLSCEQNLNHDAMYWYRQDPGQGLRLIYYSQIVNDFQKGDIAEGYSVSREKKESFPLTVTSAQKNPTAFYLCASSRLAGFYNEQFFGPGTRLTVL.

The CDR3 sequence is CASSSAGNTEAFF. CDR3 nucleotides: TGTGCCAGCAGCTCTGCGGGGAACACTGAAGCTTTCTTT. The V call is TRBV7-9, the J call TRBJ1-1; the D is unclear. In germline, CDR1 is SEHNR, CDR2 FQNEAQ (reference sequence). The CDR3 sequence is 13 residues long. With 4 bases removed from V and 1 base from J, the gap between germline ends came to 7 bases.

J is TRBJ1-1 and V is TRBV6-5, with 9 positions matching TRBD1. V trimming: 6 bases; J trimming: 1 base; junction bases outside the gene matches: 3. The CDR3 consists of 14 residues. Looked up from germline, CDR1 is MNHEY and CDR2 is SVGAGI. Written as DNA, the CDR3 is TGTGCCAGCAGACCGGACAGGGGGAACACTGAAGCTTTCTTT. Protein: CASRPDRGNTEAFF.

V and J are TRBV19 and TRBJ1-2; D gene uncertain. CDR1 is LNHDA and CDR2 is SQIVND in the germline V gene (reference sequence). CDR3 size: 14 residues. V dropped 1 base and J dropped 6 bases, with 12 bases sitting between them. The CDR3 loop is CASSIVPGTHGYTF. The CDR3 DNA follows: TGTGCCAGTAGTATAGTCCCGGGAACCCATGGCTACACCTTC.

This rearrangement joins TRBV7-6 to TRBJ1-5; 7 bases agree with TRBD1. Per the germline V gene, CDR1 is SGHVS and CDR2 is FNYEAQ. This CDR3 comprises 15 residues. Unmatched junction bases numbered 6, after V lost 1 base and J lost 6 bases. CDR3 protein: CASSLGGGEGQPQHF. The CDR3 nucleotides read TGTGCCAGCAGCTTAGGAGGGGGCGAGGGTCAGCCCCAGCATTTT.

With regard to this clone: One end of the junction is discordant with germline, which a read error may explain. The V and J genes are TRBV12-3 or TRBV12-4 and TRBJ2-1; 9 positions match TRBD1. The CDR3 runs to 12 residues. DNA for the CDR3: TGTGCCAGCAGTCGGGACAGGGTACTGCCCATCTTC. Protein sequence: CASSRDRVLPIF.

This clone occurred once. The CDR3 loop reads CASSQGQGRREQYF. DNA of the CDR3: TGTGCCAGCAGCCAAGGACAGGGCCGGCGAGAGCAGTACTTC. The chain uses TRBV11-2 and TRBJ2-7; 8 bases are a match to TRBD1. CDR1 and CDR2 from the germline V gene are SGHAT and FQNNGV. The V and J ends lost 5 bases and 7 bases, in that order; junction bases with no gene match: 10. The CDR3 totals 14 residues.

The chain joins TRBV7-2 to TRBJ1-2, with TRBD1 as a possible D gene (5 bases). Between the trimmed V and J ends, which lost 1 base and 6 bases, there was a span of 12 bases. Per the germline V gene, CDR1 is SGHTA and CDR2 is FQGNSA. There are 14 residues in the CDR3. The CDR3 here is CASSLVRGGHGYTF. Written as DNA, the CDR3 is TGTGCCAGCAGCTTAGTGAGGGGAGGGCATGGCTACACCTTC. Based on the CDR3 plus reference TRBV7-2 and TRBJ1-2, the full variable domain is GAGVSQSPSNKVTEKGKDVELRCDPISGHTALYWYRQSLGQGLEFLIYFQGNSAPDKSGLPSDRFSAERTGGSVSTLTIQRTQQEDSAVYLCASSLVRGGHGYTFGSGTRLTVV.

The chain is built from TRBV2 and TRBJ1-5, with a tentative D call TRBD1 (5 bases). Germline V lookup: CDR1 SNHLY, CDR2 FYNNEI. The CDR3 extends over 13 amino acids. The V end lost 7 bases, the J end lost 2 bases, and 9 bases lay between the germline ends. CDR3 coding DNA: TGTGCCAGCAATGGCAGGGGCAATCAGCCCCAGCATTTT. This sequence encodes CASNGRGNQPQHF.